A single sample is the source of the 28 T cell receptor beta chains below, sequenced in a study of T cells in Graves' hyperthyroidism and ophthalmopathy. There were TCR beta CDR3 regions amplified from RNA transcripts. HTBI primers were the set used in a first-round RT-PCR of the TCR CDR3. Via MiXCR, TCRdb re-called the multiplex PCR reads, giving one row per CDR3 protein. Here the sample spans around 600,000 distinct CDR3 sequences, around 14% being singletons. The sample consisted of blood. These receptors were taken from a woman aged 18-29 years with Graves' ophthalmopathy.

Turning to this clonotype: The junction departs from germline at one end; a sequencing error may be responsible. V usage is TRBV6-5 and J usage is TRBJ2-7, with 7 bases identical to TRBD2. This CDR3 region has 13 residues. CDR1 MNHEY and CDR2 SVGAGI come from the germline V gene. The CDR3 DNA reads as TGTGCCAGCGGTTACACGGGGGGTCGCGAGCAGTACTTC. This codes for CASGYTGGREQYF.

There are a few counts of this clonotype. CDR3: CSAVGPTRNEQFF. CDR3 bases: TGCAGTGCAGTGGGCCCGACCCGCAATGAGCAGTTCTTC. J is TRBJ2-1 and V is TRBV20-1, with D unclear. The V gene lost 6 bases and the J gene lost 6 bases, with 15 bases spanning the gap. This CDR3 spans 13 amino acids. Per germline, CDR1 DFQATT and CDR2 SNEGSKA (reference sequence).

With regard to this clonotype: A much larger clonotype is one base distant, so this may be a read error. The chain carries TRBV10-3 and TRBJ2-1; D not resolved. The tail of the sequence fits TRBJ2-7 better, so the J call may be wrong. The CDR3 consists of 13 residues. Germline values: CDR1 ENHRY, CDR2 SYGVKD. The CDR3 region has the DNA TGTGCCATCCGAGGAACCGACAAGAATGAGCAGTACTTC. Its translation is CAIRGTDKNEQYF.

This clonotype was recorded at least ten times. V is TRBV28 and J is TRBJ1-5; the D is unclear. The germline gives CDR1 MDHEN, CDR2 SYDVKM. The germline V and J ends were trimmed by 2 bases and 3 bases, with 8 bases remaining between them. There are 14 residues in the CDR3. Here the CDR3 reads CASSLRLANQPQHF. In DNA, the CDR3 is TGTGCCAGCAGTTTAAGACTAGCCAATCAGCCCCAGCATTTT.

This clonotype was picked up a small number of times. The chain combines TRBV12-3 or TRBV12-4 with TRBJ2-7, with 7 bases matching TRBD2. This CDR3 is 16 amino acids long. J was trimmed by 5 bases and V by 5 bases; bases with no gene match: 15. CDR3 DNA sequence: TGTGCCAGCAGTCCTCTGCTCGGCGGGAGCCCCCACGAGCAGTACTTC. Its translation: CASSPLLGGSPHEQYF.

This clonotype has more than one count but fewer than ten. This rearrangement joins TRBV19 to TRBJ1-6; D remains unclear. V was trimmed by 8 bases and J by 8 bases, leaving 10 bases between them. The germline V gene has CDR1 LNHDA and CDR2 SQIVND (reference sequence). The CDR3 is made up of 12 amino acids. CDR3 coding DNA: TGTGCCAGTCGGGGAGGCTATTCACCCCTCCACTTT. This sequence encodes CASRGGYSPLHF. Full variable domain (missing parts from reference TRBV19 and TRBJ1-6): DGGITQSPKYLFRKEGQNVTLSCEQNLNHDAMYWYRQDPGQGLRLIYYSQIVNDFQKGDIAEGYSVSREKKESFPLTVTSAQKNPTAFYLCASRGGYSPLHFGNGTRLTVT.

The chain employs TRBV25-1 and TRBJ1-1; D is perhaps TRBD1 (5 bases). Deletions cut 8 bases from V and 1 base from J, with 11 bases between. This CDR3 region has 13 residues. Per germline, CDR1 MGHDK and CDR2 SYGVNS. CDR3 loop: CASGVGQNTEAFF. Here the CDR3 DNA reads TGTGCCAGCGGAGTTGGACAGAACACTGAAGCTTTCTTT.

The chain has TRBV25-1 and TRBJ1-5; no reliable D call. The CDR3 covers 15 residues. Trimming cost V 5 bases and J 2 bases, with 13 bases left between them. Germline lookup yields CDR1 MGHDK and CDR2 SYGVNS. CDR3 in DNA: TGTGCCAGCAGTCTGTCGGGGTTCGGCAATCAGCCCCAGCATTTT. It specifies CASSLSGFGNQPQHF.

This clonotype was recorded at least ten times. The chain links TRBV2 to TRBJ2-3, with 11 bases fitting TRBD2. This CDR3 is built from 15 residues. Unmatched junction bases numbered 4, after V lost 3 bases and J lost 5 bases. Germline V lookup: CDR1 SNHLY, CDR2 FYNNEI. CDR3 loop: CASSELLAGGDTQYF. CDR3 sequence (DNA): TGTGCCAGCAGTGAGTTGCTAGCGGGAGGAGATACGCAGTATTTT.

The chain combines TRBV7-2 with TRBJ2-1; TRBD2 matches at 7 bases. CDR1 and CDR2 from the germline V gene are SGHTA and FQGNSA. The CDR3 has 14 amino acids. Trimming at V came to 0 bases and at J to 7 bases, leaving 3 bases not matched to a gene. CDR3 amino acids: CASSLAWGGNEQFF. The CDR3 coding sequence is TGTGCCAGCAGCTTAGCCTGGGGGGGGAATGAGCAGTTCTTC.

This clonotype was seen at least ten times. DNA for the CDR3: TGCAGTGCTAAAAGCCGAACAGGGGGAGAAGCTTTCTTT. Amino acid sequence: CSAKSRTGGEAFF. The V and J genes are TRBV20-1 and TRBJ1-1, with 8 positions matching TRBD1. Germline values: CDR1 DFQATT, CDR2 SNEGSKA (reference sequence). The V segment lost 4 bases and the J segment 8 bases; nucleotides outside the gene matches: 9. The CDR3 totals 13 residues.

J is TRBJ2-5 and V is TRBV20-1; 10 positions match TRBD2. With 5 bases clipped from V and 3 bases from J, the junction kept 12 bases outside the gene matches. Germline-derived CDR1 and CDR2 are DFQATT and SNEGSKA (reference sequence). The CDR3 has 16 residues. CDR3 in amino acids: CSAPDMWTSGKETQYF. The CDR3 DNA reads TGCAGTGCTCCGGATATGTGGACTAGCGGAAAAGAGACCCAGTACTTC.

This clonotype was found a few times. CDR3 residues: CASSQGLAGALEQFF. DNA of the CDR3: TGTGCCAGCAGCCAAGGACTAGCGGGAGCTCTTGAGCAGTTCTTC. This chain connects TRBV3-1 to TRBJ2-1, with 12 nucleotides matching TRBD2. The CDR3 contains 15 residues. The germline gives CDR1 LGHDT, CDR2 YNNKEL (reference sequence). Trimming took 1 base from V and 9 from J; bases not matched to a gene: 4.

The sample holds many counts of this clonotype. This sequence joins TRBV28 and TRBJ2-7; TRBD2 matches at 7 bases. The junction had 6 bases not matched to a gene; V was cut back by 7 bases and J by 3 bases. Germline V gives CDR1 MDHEN, CDR2 SYDVKM. CDR3 length: 13 amino acids. The CDR3 loop reads CASNAGVGYEQYF. In DNA, the CDR3 is TGTGCCAGCAACGCGGGAGTAGGCTACGAGCAGTACTTC.

In its sample, this clonotype was seen many times. The chain has TRBV7-2 and TRBJ2-2; 12 bases align to TRBD2. This CDR3 is 15 amino acids long. Germline CDR1 is SGHTA and CDR2 is FQGNSA. The V gene end was trimmed by 5 bases and the J gene end by 5 bases; junction bases not matched to a gene: 3. The CDR3 loop reads CASSQTSGSTGELFF. Here the CDR3 DNA reads TGTGCCAGCAGCCAGACTAGCGGGAGTACCGGGGAGCTGTTTTTT.

At least ten counts were recorded for this clonotype. The CDR3 DNA reads as TGTGCCAGCAGCCCGATTAGGACAGGAGCCTACAATGAGCAGTTCTTC. This gives the protein CASSPIRTGAYNEQFF. This chain joins TRBV11-1 and TRBJ2-1, with 7 bases aligning to TRBD1. The germline gives CDR1 SGHAT, CDR2 FQDESV (reference sequence). V was pared by 5 bases and J by 2 bases, with 9 bases of the junction left unmatched. The CDR3 is 16 amino acids.

This clonotype was observed many times. J is TRBJ1-4 and V is TRBV28; tentative D call: TRBD1 (5 bases). The CDR3 is 16 residues long. V shed 6 bases and J shed 3 bases, with 17 bases lying between them. Germline CDR1 and CDR2: MDHEN and SYDVKM. As DNA, the CDR3 is TGTGCCAGCAGCCCGCGGGGGGGTTTGGCTAATGAAAAACTGTTTTTT. Its translation is CASSPRGGLANEKLFF.

This clonotype came up many times. This chain uses TRBV28 with TRBJ2-3, with 7 bases aligning to TRBD2. With V trimmed by 5 bases and J by 0 bases, 5 bases remained unmatched. The CDR3 has 15 amino acids. Germline V gene data show CDR1 as MDHEN and CDR2 as SYDVKM. This CDR3 reads CASSQSGASTDTQYF. Written as DNA, the CDR3 is TGTGCCAGCAGTCAGAGCGGGGCTAGCACAGATACGCAGTATTTT.

This clonotype was recorded at least ten times. The chain recombines TRBV18 with TRBJ2-2; the match to TRBD2 covers 7 bases. CDR1 and CDR2 (germline): KGHSH, LQKENI. The CDR3 totals 15 residues. V trimming: 2 bases; J trimming: 5 bases; junction bases outside the gene matches: 5. The CDR3 DNA is TGTGCCAGCTCACCAGGACTAGTCAAAACCGGGGAGCTGTTTTTT. Its protein product is CASSPGLVKTGELFF.

This clonotype showed up many times. The gene calls are TRBV14 and TRBJ2-3; D may match TRBD1 or TRBD2 (6 bases each). This CDR3 comprises 17 residues. V shed 4 bases and J shed 1 base, with 18 bases lying between them. Germline CDR1 reads SGHDN; CDR2 reads FVKESK. DNA for the CDR3: TGTGCCAGCAGCCCCTACGGCGGGACAAGGGGCACAGATACGCAGTATTTT. Protein product: CASSPYGGTRGTDTQYF.

There are many counts of this clonotype. The CDR3 DNA reads TGCGCCAGCAGCCAAGATATCCCGCCGAGTAGGGGAGAGACCCAGTACTTC. The encoded protein is CASSQDIPPSRGETQYF. The rearrangement joins TRBV4-1 to TRBJ2-5; tentative D call: TRBD1 (5 bases). Germline V gene data show CDR1 as MGHRA and CDR2 as YSYEKL. V lost 0 bases and J lost 4, with 18 bases in between. The CDR3 runs 17 residues.

This clonotype was counted ten times or more. The chain has TRBV12-3 or TRBV12-4 and TRBJ2-7, with 11 bases fitting TRBD2. The CDR3 totals 17 residues. V lost 2 bases to trimming and J lost 2 bases; unmatched junction nucleotides: 8. The CDR3 region is CASSLRKRLAGPYEQYF. CDR3 nucleotide sequence: TGTGCCAGCAGTTTAAGAAAGCGACTAGCGGGACCCTACGAGCAGTACTTC.

This clonotype showed up many times. The V call is TRBV28, the J call TRBJ1-2; a weak D match, TRBD1 (5 bases). Trimming cost V 7 bases and J 8 bases, with 26 bases left between them. Germline values: CDR1 MDHEN, CDR2 SYDVKM. The CDR3 covers 16 residues. The CDR3 spells CASTDVVTRGLEGYTF. CDR3 nucleotides: TGTGCCAGCACCGACGTGGTCACAAGGGGCTTAGAAGGCTACACCTTC.

In its sample, this clonotype was seen many times. The genes are TRBV6-5 and TRBJ2-2; D may match TRBD1 or TRBD2 (5 bases each). Germline assignment: CDR1 MNHEY and CDR2 SVGAGI. The CDR3 runs 15 residues. Trimming pared 2 bases from V and 3 bases from J, leaving 10 bases between. This chain's CDR3 is CASSYVGVHTGELFF. The CDR3 bases are TGTGCCAGCAGTTACGTGGGGGTCCACACCGGGGAGCTGTTTTTT.

Ten or more counts support this clonotype. The V and J genes are TRBV20-1 and TRBJ1-1; 7 positions match TRBD1. The V gene's germline CDR1 is DFQATT and CDR2 SNEGSKA (reference sequence). CDR3 size: 14 residues. V was clipped by 3 bases and J by 6 bases; unmatched bases: 10. CDR3 sequence: CSASPGTVWAEAFF. The CDR3 nucleotides read TGCAGTGCTAGCCCAGGGACAGTTTGGGCTGAAGCTTTCTTT.

This clonotype showed up just a few times. This sequence joins TRBV9 and TRBJ2-1; 9 nucleotides line up with TRBD2. The CDR3 spans 17 residues. Per the germline V gene, CDR1 is SGDLS and CDR2 is YYNGEE. V dropped 1 base and J dropped 1; count of bases not matched to a gene: 6. In DNA, the CDR3 is TGTGCCAGCAGCGTACTAGGCGGGGGGGGATCCTACAATGAGCAGTTCTTC. This translates into CASSVLGGGGSYNEQFF.

This clonotype was seen many times. This chain links TRBV12-3 or TRBV12-4 with TRBJ2-2; D is uncertain. The CDR3 length is 14 residues. V lost 7 bases and J 1 base, leaving 10 bases between the germline ends. This CDR3 is CASTRFVNTGELFF. The CDR3 DNA is TGTGCCAGCACGCGCTTTGTGAACACCGGGGAGCTGTTTTTT.

In its sample, this clonotype was seen many times. The chain uses TRBV27 and TRBJ1-2; D might be TRBD1 (6 bases). Germline lookup yields CDR1 MNHEY and CDR2 SMNVEV (reference sequence). The CDR3 runs 15 residues. V shed 5 bases and J shed 10 bases, with 23 bases lying between them. The CDR3 region is CASSPTPGGQGDYTF. In DNA, the CDR3 is TGTGCCAGCAGTCCCACCCCGGGGGGGCAAGGAGACTACACCTTC.